The 27 T cell receptor beta chains in this list originate from one sample, sequenced in a study of shared clonotypes between healthy human individuals. The protocol was immunoSEQ multiplex PCR, while the TCRdb copy is restricted to in-frame clones and leaves out a portion. Of about a million clones in the sample, about 80% were seen once. Sample: memory CD4+ T cells from PBMCs. Regarding subset: CD45RA-negative fraction. These receptors were collected from a man aged 18 to 29 in good health. Some clones in this sample may be carry-over from other donors' samples.

J is TRBJ2-1 and V is TRBV15; 11 nucleotides align to TRBD2. Trimming at V came to 4 bases and at J to 6 bases, leaving 5 bases not matched to a gene. Germline CDR1 is LNHNV and CDR2 is YYDKDF (reference sequence). This CDR3 comprises 15 residues. The CDR3 here is CATSIPGLAANEQFF. The DNA for the CDR3 is TGTGCCACCAGCATTCCGGGACTAGCGGCCAATGAGCAGTTCTTC. The full variable domain, rest sourced from reference TRBV15 and TRBJ2-1, is DAMVIQNPRYQVTQFGKPVTLSCSQTLNHNVMYWYQQKSSQAPKLLFHYYDKDFNNEADTPDNFQSRRPNTSFCFLDIRSPGLGDTAMYLCATSIPGLAANEQFFGPGTRLTVL.

This chain uses TRBV5-5 with TRBJ1-2, with 7 bases that match TRBD1. With 3 bases clipped from V and 4 bases from J, the junction kept 0 bases outside the gene matches. This CDR3 region has 12 residues. The V gene's germline CDR1 is SGHKS and CDR2 YYEKEE (reference sequence). CDR3: CASSWDSYGYTF. In DNA, the CDR3 is TGTGCCAGCAGCTGGGACAGCTATGGCTACACCTTC.

This rearrangement joins TRBV9 to TRBJ2-2; 10 bases line up with TRBD2. Germline V CDR1 and CDR2: SGDLS, YYNGEE. V shed 4 bases and J 1 base; nucleotides not matched to a gene: 4. There are 16 residues in the CDR3. CDR3 amino acids: CASSSRTSGNTGELFF. CDR3 DNA sequence: TGTGCCAGCAGCTCTAGGACTAGCGGGAACACCGGGGAGCTGTTTTTT.

Written as DNA, the CDR3 is TGCGCCAGCAGCTTGAGTAGGGGGAGAGGAGAGACCCAGTACTTC. Amino acid sequence: CASSLSRGRGETQYF. The chain combines TRBV5-1 with TRBJ2-5; TRBD1 is a possible D gene (6 bases). The length of the CDR3 is 15 residues. Germline V gene lookup returns CDR1 SGHRS and CDR2 YFSETQ. Trimming left V 1 base short and J 4 bases short, with 14 bases between.

The chain joins TRBV19 to TRBJ2-4, with 9 bases identical to TRBD1. This CDR3 is 16 amino acids long. Germline V gives CDR1 LNHDA, CDR2 SQIVND (reference sequence). The V segment lost 6 bases and the J segment 9 bases; nucleotides outside the gene matches: 15. For the CDR3, the DNA is TGTGCCAGTAGGGGGGACAGGGACCTTTCCAGGGGCATTCAGTACTTC. This codes for CASRGDRDLSRGIQYF. Combining the CDR3 with reference TRBV19 and TRBJ2-4 gives the whole variable domain DGGITQSPKYLFRKEGQNVTLSCEQNLNHDAMYWYRQDPGQGLRLIYYSQIVNDFQKGDIAEGYSVSREKKESFPLTVTSAQKNPTAFYLCASRGDRDLSRGIQYFGAGTRLSVL.

CDR3 DNA sequence: TGTGCCAGCAGTGTCGAGATGGAGGGGTCTGGCTACACCTTC. Its protein product is CASSVEMEGSGYTF. The rearrangement joins TRBV2 to TRBJ1-2; D is possibly TRBD1 (5 bases). Germline V gene lookup returns CDR1 SNHLY and CDR2 FYNNEI. V was cut by 4 bases and J by 7 bases, with 16 bases left in between. CDR3 length equals 14 residues.

This clone has a single count. The J gene is TRBJ2-7, the V gene TRBV28; 8 nucleotides agree with TRBD1. The J segment lost 7 bases and the V segment lost 8 bases, leaving 7 bases of the junction unmatched. Germline-derived CDR1 and CDR2 are MDHEN and SYDVKM. This CDR3 comprises 12 residues. CDR3 nucleotide sequence: TGTGCCAGCCTACAACAGGGGGAAGAGCAGTACTTC. This translates into CASLQQGEEQYF.

Details on this clone: The same CDR3 can be traced to other DNA sequences in this sample. The chain employs TRBV27 and TRBJ1-1; D gene unclear. Trimming cost V 3 bases and J 1 base, with 6 bases left between them. In germline, CDR1 is MNHEY, CDR2 SMNVEV (reference sequence). The CDR3 is 13 residues long. The CDR3 sequence is CASSLFRNTEAFF. Here the CDR3 DNA reads TGTGCCAGCAGTTTGTTCAGGAACACTGAAGCTTTCTTT.

The chain uses TRBV5-4 and TRBJ2-1; no firm D call. The CDR3 sequence is 16 residues long. Per germline, CDR1 SGHNT and CDR2 YYREEE (reference sequence). Trimming took 10 bases from V and 4 from J, leaving 24 bases between them. The CDR3 sequence is CAGTIGQRSTYNEQFF. As DNA, the CDR3 is TGTGCCGGCACCATCGGCCAGCGCAGTACGTACAATGAGCAGTTCTTC.

The V and J genes are TRBV28 and TRBJ2-7, with 9 bases fitting TRBD2. This CDR3 contains 15 residues. V shed 5 bases and J 2 bases; nucleotides not matched to a gene: 7. Germline CDR1 is MDHEN and CDR2 is SYDVKM. The CDR3 DNA reads as TGTGCCAGCAGTGAAACCGGGACTAGCACCTACGAGCAGTACTTC. This gives the protein CASSETGTSTYEQYF.

This clone was recorded many times. The same CDR3 also results from other DNA sequences found in this sample. The chain joins TRBV18 to TRBJ1-1; no firm D call. The CDR3 runs 12 residues. Germline V gene lookup returns CDR1 KGHSH and CDR2 LQKENI. Trimming removed 1 base from V and 6 bases from J, with 6 bases in between. In DNA, the CDR3 is TGTGCCAGCTCACCACAGGGTGCTGAAGCTTTCTTT. Translating it yields CASSPQGAEAFF.

The chain couples TRBV28 to TRBJ1-4, with D possibly TRBD1 on 5 matching bases. Looked up from germline, CDR1 is MDHEN and CDR2 is SYDVKM. The CDR3 sequence is 14 residues long. Trimming removed 6 bases at V and 6 bases at J, with 14 bases between. Here the CDR3 DNA reads TGTGCCAGCAGCACCGGGACTTCGGATGAAAAACTGTTTTTT. This codes for CASSTGTSDEKLFF. The full variable domain, with the rest looked up from reference TRBV28 and TRBJ1-4, is DVKVTQSSRYLVKRTGEKVFLECVQDMDHENMFWYRQDPGLGLRLIYFSYDVKMKEKGDIPEGYSVSREKKERFSLILESASTNQTSMYLCASSTGTSDEKLFFGSGTQLSVL.

The CDR3 DNA is TGTGCCAGCAGTTACGGCAGAATGAACACTGAAGCTTTCTTT. It codes for CASSYGRMNTEAFF. This rearrangement joins TRBV6-6 to TRBJ1-1; D unclear. V was trimmed by 2 bases and J by 0 bases, leaving 7 bases between them. Germline V CDR1 and CDR2: MNHNY, SVGAGI (reference sequence). The CDR3 is 14 residues long.

On this clone: Other DNA sequences within the sample encode an identical CDR3. This chain links TRBV7-6 with TRBJ1-5; no clear D gene. Germline V CDR1 and CDR2: SGHVS, FNYEAQ. The V end was cut by 1 base, the J end by 3 bases, with 10 bases between. CDR3 length: 15 residues. The CDR3 spells CASSLDSGVNQPQHF. The CDR3 DNA follows: TGTGCCAGCAGCTTAGACAGCGGGGTCAATCAGCCCCAGCATTTT.

A word on this clone: One end of the junction does not line up with germline, which may come from a read error. The gene calls are TRBV19 and TRBJ1-1; 7 nucleotides align to TRBD1. CDR1 is LNHDA and CDR2 is SQIVND in the germline V gene (reference sequence). The CDR3 totals 15 residues. CDR3 residues: CASSEGTALNAEAFF. The CDR3 nucleotides are TGTGCCAGTAGTGAAGGGACAGCCCTGAACGCTGAAGCTTTCTTT. Together with reference TRBV19 and TRBJ1-1, the CDR3 gives the full variable domain: DGGITQSPKYLFRKEGQNVTLSCEQNLNHDAMYWYRQDPGQGLRLIYYSQIVNDFQKGDIAEGYSVSREKKESFPLTVTSAQKNPTAFYLCASSEGTALNAEAFFGQGTRLTVV.

DNA of the CDR3: TGTGCCAGCAGCTTAATAGACAGCTATGGCTACACCTTC. This translates into CASSLIDSYGYTF. The chain uses TRBV5-6 and TRBJ1-2; maybe TRBD1 (5 bases). CDR1 is SGHDT and CDR2 is YYEEEE in the germline V gene. CDR3 size: 13 residues. V was cut by 2 bases and J by 4 bases, with 9 bases left in between.

The chain carries TRBV2 and TRBJ2-4; TRBD2 matches at 11 bases. V dropped 8 bases and J dropped 6; count of bases not matched to a gene: 6. From germline, CDR1 is SNHLY and CDR2 FYNNEI. The CDR3 covers 14 residues. The CDR3 region is CASALAGGINIQYF. DNA for the CDR3: TGTGCCAGCGCGCTAGCGGGAGGCATAAACATTCAGTACTTC. Variable domain in full (rest from reference TRBV2 and TRBJ2-4): EPEVTQTPSHQVTQMGQEVILRCVPISNHLYFYWYRQILGQKVEFLVSFYNNEISEKSEIFDDQFSVERPDGSNFTLKIRSTKLEDSAMYFCASALAGGINIQYFGAGTRLSVL.

The V and J genes are TRBV4-3 and TRBJ2-7; no clear D. Trimming took off 1 base at V and 3 bases at J, with 7 bases between the two ends. In germline, CDR1 is LGHNA, CDR2 YSLEER. The CDR3 sequence is 13 residues long. The CDR3 sequence is CASSQVVGYEQYF. CDR3 nucleotide sequence: TGCGCCAGCAGCCAAGTGGTAGGCTACGAGCAGTACTTC.

This chain uses TRBV2 with TRBJ2-2; possible D gene TRBD1, 8 bases. The CDR3 is 17 residues long. The germline V gene encodes CDR1 SNHLY and CDR2 FYNNEI. Trimming left V 8 bases short and J 3 bases short, with 22 bases between. CDR3 residues: CASDRGAAGLDTGELFF. DNA for the CDR3: TGTGCCAGCGACAGGGGAGCAGCGGGACTGGACACCGGGGAGCTGTTTTTT.

J is TRBJ1-2 and V is TRBV10-3; D is uncertain. Germline loops: CDR1 ENHRY, CDR2 SYGVKD. Trimming stripped 8 bases from V and 2 bases from J, with 15 bases between. The CDR3 runs to 14 residues. In nucleotides, the CDR3 is TGTGCCATCGGACGGGTAGCATCCAACTATGGCTACACCTTC. It translates to CAIGRVASNYGYTF.

This clone showed up just a few times. V is TRBV7-9 and J is TRBJ1-1; no definite D call. Trimming took 3 bases from V and 10 from J, leaving 15 bases between them. This CDR3 has 13 residues. CDR1 is SEHNR and CDR2 is FQNEAQ in the germline V gene (reference sequence). CDR3 region: CASSFGSGRRAFF. The CDR3 bases are TGTGCCAGCAGCTTTGGTAGTGGCCGGAGAGCTTTCTTT.

The CDR3, as DNA: TGTGCCAGCAGTGCCCGGAGAGGAGGCTACACCTTC. Translating gives CASSARRGGYTF. The chain recombines TRBV28 with TRBJ1-2; D gene uncertain. V was shortened by 5 bases and J by 8 bases, with 12 bases between the two germline ends. CDR3 length: 12 amino acids. Per the germline V gene, CDR1 is MDHEN and CDR2 is SYDVKM.

The rearrangement uses TRBV11-2 and TRBJ2-6; D uncertain. Germline assignment: CDR1 SGHAT and CDR2 FQNNGV. Trimming cost V 5 bases and J 0 bases, with 14 bases left between them. The CDR3 spans 17 residues. CDR3 nucleotide sequence: TGTGCCAGCAGCGCGCTGACGGTTCGCTCTGGGGCCAACGTCCTGACTTTC. Its protein product is CASSALTVRSGANVLTF.

The chain is built from TRBV19 and TRBJ2-1, with TRBD1 matching over 7 bases. J was trimmed by 3 bases and V by 4 bases; bases with no gene match: 3. The germline V gene has CDR1 LNHDA and CDR2 SQIVND (reference sequence). This CDR3 contains 14 residues. As DNA, the CDR3 is TGTGCCAGTAGTAATAGGGACAGCTACAATGAGCAGTTCTTC. This gives the protein CASSNRDSYNEQFF.

This chain connects TRBV18 to TRBJ1-4, with 7 bases fitting TRBD1. The CDR3 runs to 16 residues. V trimming: 6 bases; J trimming: 4 bases; junction bases outside the gene matches: 11. Germline CDR1 and CDR2: KGHSH and LQKENI. CDR3 protein: CASSQTQGQLNEKLFF. In DNA, the CDR3 is TGTGCCAGCTCGCAAACGCAGGGACAGCTTAATGAAAAACTGTTTTTT.

About this clone: Other nucleotide sequences from this sample produce the same CDR3. V and J are TRBV2 and TRBJ1-2; 11 nucleotides align to TRBD1. With 6 bases clipped from V and 4 bases from J, the junction kept 1 base outside the gene matches. This CDR3 has 13 amino acids. Germline V gives CDR1 SNHLY, CDR2 FYNNEI. The CDR3 sequence is CASRGTGGYGYTF. The CDR3 bases are TGTGCCAGCAGGGGGACAGGGGGCTATGGCTACACCTTC.

The V call is TRBV5-4, the J call TRBJ2-3, with 9 bases aligning to TRBD2. This CDR3 comprises 15 residues. Germline CDR1 and CDR2: SGHNT and YYREEE (reference sequence). Trimming cost V 2 bases and J 6 bases; bases outside gene matches: 7. The CDR3 loop is CASSLAGGISDTQYF. The CDR3 DNA reads as TGTGCCAGCAGCTTAGCGGGAGGCATTAGTGATACGCAGTATTTT.